This record concerns one T cell receptor (beta chain) sequence. Its cognate antigen is unknown. PCR primers comprised 60 Vbeta and 13 Jbeta primers. TCRdb's copy holds only in-frame clones and misses some; the assay was immunoSEQ multiplex PCR. The sample holds roughly 130,000 clones, about 80% seen once. The data stem from a study of cytomegalovirus exposure and HLA in healthy donors. Study-level points and caveats: The dataset shows that most TCR sequences were rare, while some public TCRs occurred in many donors. A missense variant in DCLRE1C was later tied to TCR beta V- and J-gene trimming. Among TCR beta chains, those listed as cytomegalovirus-associated numbered about 150.

The sequenced sample consisted of PBMCs. The receptor comes from a man aged 35 to 55 in good health and CMV-seronegative.

The CDR3 sequence is CASSQVASGSYNEQFF. The CDR3 DNA is TGCGCCAGCAGCCAAGTTGCCTCCGGCTCCTACAATGAGCAGTTCTTC. V is TRBV4-1 and J is TRBJ2-1; unclear D gene. V shed 1 base and J shed 0 bases, with 10 bases lying between them. The CDR3 extends over 16 amino acids. The germline gives CDR1 MGHRA, CDR2 YSYEKL.